The table lists the clone carrying this TCR beta chain with a count of one. Sequenced by immunoSEQ multiplex PCR; TCRdb stores in-frame clones only, minus some. The sample holds hundreds of thousands of clones; just under 85% are singletons and the top ten take less than 4.5%. These data originate in a study of blood T cell repertoires in COVID-19. Study in general: Sites in the United States, Italy and Spain provided acute and convalescent COVID-19 samples.

The CDR3 has 12 residues. Germline assignment: CDR1 MNHEY and CDR2 SVGAGI. Trimming shortened V by 10 bases and J by 1 base, and 10 bases separated the two germline ends. The receptor was derived from a woman between 45 and 60 years old with active or convalescent COVID-19. The chain recombines TRBV6-5 with TRBJ1-1; D not certain. The specimen sequenced was peripheral blood. The DNA for the CDR3 is TGTGCCACCGAGGCGCGGAACACTGAAGCTTTCTTT. This encodes CATEARNTEAFF.